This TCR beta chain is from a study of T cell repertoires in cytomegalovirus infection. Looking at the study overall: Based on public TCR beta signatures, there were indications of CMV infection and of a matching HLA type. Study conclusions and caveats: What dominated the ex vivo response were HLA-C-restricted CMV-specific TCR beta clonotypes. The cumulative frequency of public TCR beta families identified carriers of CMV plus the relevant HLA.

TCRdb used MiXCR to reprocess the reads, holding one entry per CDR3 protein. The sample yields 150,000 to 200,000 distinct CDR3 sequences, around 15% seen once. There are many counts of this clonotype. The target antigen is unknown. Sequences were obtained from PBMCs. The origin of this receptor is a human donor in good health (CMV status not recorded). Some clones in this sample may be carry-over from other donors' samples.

Here the CDR3 reads CASSQTVNTEAFF. CDR3 sequence (DNA): TGTGCCAGCAGTCAGACAGTGAACACTGAAGCTTTCTTT. This sequence joins TRBV7-3 and TRBJ1-1; TRBD1 is a possible D gene (5 bases). V was clipped by 6 bases and J by 0 bases, with 8 bases between them. Germline assignment: CDR1 SGHTA and CDR2 FQGTGA. CDR3 length: 13 residues. The variable domain in full, completed from reference TRBV7-3 and TRBJ1-1, reads GAGVSQTPSNKVTEKGKYVELRCDPISGHTALYWYRQSLGQGPEFLIYFQGTGAADDSGLPNDRFFAVRPEGSVSTLKIQRTERGDSAVYLCASSQTVNTEAFFGQGTRLTVV.